Described below is a single T cell receptor beta chain sequence and its context. V lost 2 bases to trimming and J lost 1 base, with 5 bases between them. Germline V gene data show CDR1 as SGHTA and CDR2 as FQGTGA. The CDR3 covers 14 residues. The data are from a study of cytomegalovirus exposure and HLA in healthy donors. Method: immunoSEQ multiplex PCR; TCRdb's copy keeps in-frame clones and lacks some. The sample holds about 56,000 clones, 90% to 95% seen once. The sequenced material came from PBMCs. The TCR sequence derives from a young woman in good health and CMV-seronegative. This chain links TRBV7-3 with TRBJ2-2; D ambiguous. CDR3 coding DNA: TGTGCCAGCAGCTTAGCAGGGAACACCGGGGAGCTGTTTTTT. Its translation is CASSLAGNTGELFF.